The rows below give T cell receptor beta chains drawn from one sample of a study of early T cells in non-severe SARS-CoV-2 infection. TCRdb itself ran the 5' RACE reads through MiXCR, one entry per CDR3 protein. The sample includes fewer than 50,000 distinct CDR3 sequences, 6.5% seen only once; the top ten take 2.8%. Sequences were derived from whole blood, sampled at baseline. These receptors originate from an adult who was a healthcare worker with PCR-confirmed SARS-CoV-2 infection or an uninfected control (not recorded which). Each CDR3 is given with its conserved first and last residue. D genes are given only for firm matches. Clone size is given for some rows only: seen once, a few or many times, or a class if the clone is expanded.

V	size	D	J	DNA	CDR3
TRBV12-3/TRBV12-4	.	TRBD1	TRBJ2-1	TGTGCCAGCAGTCTGCGACAGGGGGCAAATGAGCAGTTCTTC	CASSLRQGANEQFF
TRBV9	few	.	TRBJ2-6	TGTGCCAGCAGCGTAGTTCCGGGACCCTCTGGGGCCAACGTCCTGACTTTC	CASSVVPGPSGANVLTF
TRBV7-2	few	TRBD2	TRBJ2-7	TGTGCCAGCACCGGGGGGGGCCCAACGATCGAGCAGTACTTC	CASTGGGPTIEQYF
TRBV10-3	few	TRBD1	TRBJ2-3	TGTGCCATCGGACAGGAGTATGCCACTAGCACAGATACGCAGTATTTT	CAIGQEYATSTDTQYF
TRBV12-3/TRBV12-4	many	.	TRBJ2-1	TGTGCCAGCAGGCCGTCCTACAATGAGCAGTTCTTC	CASRPSYNEQFF
TRBV6-1	many	TRBD1	TRBJ1-2	TGTGCCAGCAGAAGGACAGGGGCTAACTATGGCTACACCTTC	CASRRTGANYGYTF
TRBV6-6	many	.	TRBJ2-7	TGTGCCAGCAGCACCTGGGAGGTCGACCACGAGCAGTACTTC	CASSTWEVDHEQYF
TRBV20-1	many	TRBD1	TRBJ2-7	TGCAGTGCTAGATCAGGGGACAGGGACTACGAGCAGTACTTC	CSARSGDRDYEQYF
TRBV11-2	many	TRBD1	TRBJ2-1	TGTGCCAGCAGCTCCGGACAGGGGGCAACCTACAATGAGCAGTTCTTC	CASSSGQGATYNEQFF
TRBV10-3	many	.	TRBJ2-7	TGTGCCATCAGCGTTTTGAGGGACGACGAGCAGTACTTC	CAISVLRDDEQYF
TRBV11-2	many	.	TRBJ2-1	TGTGCCAGCAGCTTCGGAAGACAGGAGCAGTTCTTC	CASSFGRQEQFF
TRBV3-1	many	.	TRBJ2-3	TGTGCCAGCAACGCGGACAACACAGATACGCAGTATTTT	CASNADNTDTQYF
TRBV20-1	.	.	TRBJ2-7	TGCAGTGCTAGAGCCGGCGGCTACGAGCAGTACTTC	CSARAGGYEQYF
TRBV27	few	TRBD1	TRBJ1-5	TGTGCCAGCAGAAAGTTGGGACAGGCGAATCAGCCCCAGCATTTT	CASRKLGQANQPQHF
TRBV11-2	many	.	TRBJ2-7	TGTGCCAGCAGCTTGAGGGCAGAGGGCGAGCAGTACTTC	CASSLRAEGEQYF
TRBV29-1	many	.	TRBJ1-2	TGCAGCGTTGGAGGACAACTCCCCTATCATGACTTC	CSVGGQLPYHDF
TRBV7-2	many	TRBD1	TRBJ2-7	TGTGCCAGCAGCTCCTACAGGGGGGAGTACGAGCAGTACTTC	CASSSYRGEYEQYF
TRBV11-3	few	.	TRBJ2-7	TGTGCCAGCAGCTTAGATTATGTGGGGGCACCCTACGAGCAGTACTTC	CASSLDYVGAPYEQYF
TRBV4-3	.	.	TRBJ1-2	TGCGCCAGCAGCCAAGAGGTCTGGAGGGGATACACCTTC	CASSQEVWRGYTF
TRBV4-1	many	.	TRBJ2-1	TGCGCCAGCAGCCAAGCATTGCGGAGCTCCTACAATGAGCAGTTCTTC	CASSQALRSSYNEQFF
TRBV6-5	many	.	TRBJ2-2	TGTGCCACGCAGACAGCGAATACCGGGGAGCTGTTTTTT	CATQTANTGELFF
TRBV13	few	.	TRBJ2-7	TGTGCCAGCAGCCCCCGAGGACAGTATTCCTACGAGCAGTACTTC	CASSPRGQYSYEQYF
TRBV19	.	TRBD2	TRBJ2-2	TGTGCCAGTAGTATCCCTTTCGGTGGGAGGGTCACCGGGGAGCTGTTTTTT	CASSIPFGGRVTGELFF
TRBV5-1	.	.	TRBJ2-1	TGCGCCAGCAAGGATGAGAATGAGCAGTTCTTC	CASKDENEQFF
TRBV12-3/TRBV12-4	.	TRBD1	TRBJ2-5	TGTGCCAGCAGAGGACAGGGGACACAAGAGACCCAGTACTTC	CASRGQGTQETQYF
TRBV20-1	.	TRBD1	TRBJ1-6	TGCAGTGCCCAAGCAGCAGGGGGAGGGACACCCCTCCACTTT	CSAQAAGGGTPLHF
TRBV5-1	.	.	TRBJ2-7	TGCGCCAGCAGCTTGGTCGTTCCCCCCTACGAGCAGTACTTC	CASSLVVPPYEQYF
TRBV6-5	many	TRBD1	TRBJ2-1	TGTGCCAGCAGGCGTAACAGGGGGCCGTACAATGAGCAGTTCTTC	CASRRNRGPYNEQFF
TRBV25-1	.	.	TRBJ1-3	TGTGCCAGCAGTACCTCGGGAGGTCGGGGAAACACCATATATTTT	CASSTSGGRGNTIYF
TRBV19	many	TRBD1	TRBJ1-5	TGTGCCAGTAGTATCCCGGGACAGGGGACTCAGCCCCAGCATTTT	CASSIPGQGTQPQHF
TRBV27	.	.	TRBJ1-5	TGTGCCAGCAGTCCGCTTCTTAGCAATCAGCCCCAGCATTTT	CASSPLLSNQPQHF
TRBV5-1	.	TRBD1	TRBJ2-5	TGCGCCAGCAGCTGGACAGGGGGCTCCGGGGAGACCCAGTACTTC	CASSWTGGSGETQYF
TRBV5-4	few	.	TRBJ2-1	TGTGCCAGCAGCTTGGGGCAGGCGAGCTCCTACAATGAGCAGTTCTTC	CASSLGQASSYNEQFF
TRBV20-1	medium-sized	.	TRBJ2-7	TGCAGTGCTAGAGACCTAGCTGAACCCTACGAGCAGTACTTC	CSARDLAEPYEQYF
TRBV7-8	few	TRBD2	TRBJ2-1	TGTGCCAGCAGCCCGAAGACTAGCGGGGGGGCCCATGAGCAGTTCTTC	CASSPKTSGGAHEQFF
TRBV6-7	.	.	TRBJ1-4	TGTGCCAGCACCCGAGGATCCTATGAAAAACTGTTTTTT	CASTRGSYEKLFF
TRBV11-2	many	TRBD2	TRBJ2-1	TGTGCCAGCAGCATCGGACTAGCGGGTGAGCAGTTCTTC	CASSIGLAGEQFF
TRBV20-1	.	.	TRBJ1-5	TGCAGTGCGAGTAGCAATCAGCCCCAGCATTTT	CSASSNQPQHF
TRBV2	.	.	TRBJ1-1	TGTGCCAGCAGGGAGGGGGGCGAAGCTTTCTTT	CASREGGEAFF
TRBV9	.	.	TRBJ2-2	TGTGCCAGCAGCCCAGACGGAGACACCGGGGAGCTGTTTTTT	CASSPDGDTGELFF
TRBV4-3	many	.	TRBJ2-3	TGCGCCAGCAGCCAAGATAGCGGGACAGGAGACACAGATACGCAGTATTTT	CASSQDSGTGDTDTQYF
TRBV15	many	.	TRBJ2-7	TGTGCCACCAGCAGAGAACCAGGTCAAAGCGAGCAGTACTTC	CATSREPGQSEQYF
TRBV20-1	.	TRBD1	TRBJ1-3	TGCAGTGCCAGTAGGCAAACAGGGGCGCCTGAAAACACCATATATTTT	CSASRQTGAPENTIYF
TRBV20-1	.	TRBD1	TRBJ2-3	TGCAGTGCTAGAGACTCCAGACAGGGGGCGCGGGGAGATACGCAGTATTTT	CSARDSRQGARGDTQYF
TRBV4-3	few	.	TRBJ2-1	TGCGCCAGCAGCCAGACAGCCACCGCCAGTGAGCAGTTCTTC	CASSQTATASEQFF
TRBV25-1	.	TRBD2	TRBJ2-1	TGTGCCAGCAGGGCGCCGGGGGGGCACTACAATGAGCAGTTCTTC	CASRAPGGHYNEQFF
TRBV7-7	few	.	TRBJ2-3	TGTGCTAGCAGCTTAACGGCAGGGGTAGGCACAGATACGCAGTATTTT	CASSLTAGVGTDTQYF
TRBV19	few	.	TRBJ1-5	TGTGCCAGTAGTATTAGGGCAGACAATCAGCCCCAGCATTTT	CASSIRADNQPQHF
TRBV9	many	.	TRBJ2-7	TGTGCCAGCAGCGCAGCAGGGGATATATCCTACGAGCAGTACTTC	CASSAAGDISYEQYF
TRBV6-1	.	TRBD1	TRBJ2-7	TGTGCCAGCAGCTCACAGGGGGCGTACGAGCAGTACTTC	CASSSQGAYEQYF
TRBV11-2	many	TRBD2	TRBJ2-4	TGTGCCAGCAGCTTAGAGTGGGCTAGCGGCCACATTCAGTACTTC	CASSLEWASGHIQYF
TRBV30	.	.	TRBJ1-3	TGTGCCTGGAAAGCCTCTGGAAACACCATATATTTT	CAWKASGNTIYF
TRBV4-3	many	TRBD1	TRBJ1-6	TGCGCCAGCAGCCAGGCAGGGGGCTCGGATTCACCCCTCCACTTT	CASSQAGGSDSPLHF
TRBV2	many	.	TRBJ1-5	TGTGCCAGCAGTGAAGACGGGAGGCAGCCCCAGCATTTT	CASSEDGRQPQHF
TRBV19	many	.	TRBJ1-2	TGTGCCAGTAGCGAGGAAGCTCGACGGAACTATGGCTACACCTTC	CASSEEARRNYGYTF
TRBV7-7	many	.	TRBJ1-1	TGTGCTAGCAGCCCGGACACGAACACTGAAGCTTTCTTT	CASSPDTNTEAFF
TRBV6-6	many	.	TRBJ2-7	TGTGCCAGCAGTTCCTGGGGGATAACCTACGAGCAGTACTTC	CASSSWGITYEQYF
TRBV11-3	many	.	TRBJ2-2	TGTGCCAGCAGCCCCCCAGACGGCCGTCCCGGGGAGCTGTTTTTT	CASSPPDGRPGELFF
TRBV3-2	many	.	TRBJ2-2	TGTGCCAGCAGCCAAGAAAGGGCCGGGCAGGGGGCTTCGTGCACCGGGGAGCTGTTTTTT	CASSQERAGQGASCTGELFF
TRBV6-5	many	.	TRBJ1-5	TGTGCCAGCGGGGAGTTAGGCAATCAGCCCCAGCATTTT	CASGELGNQPQHF